Listed below are T cell receptor beta chains from one sample, sequenced in a study of cytomegalovirus exposure and HLA in healthy donors. TCRdb keeps only in-frame clones here, not all; method: immunoSEQ multiplex PCR. In the table there are around 74,000 clones, more than 75% of which are singletons. The sample comprised PBMCs. The receptors here all came from a middle-aged man in good health and CMV-seronegative. Each CDR3 is given without its conserved first and last residue.

j_call v_call cdr3_aa
TRBJ2-7 TRBV7-7 ASSIGTGAYEQY
TRBJ2-5 TRBV4-1 ASSRRGEGQGLGTQY
TRBJ2-2 TRBV12-5 ASGLVRSTNTGELF
TRBJ2-1 TRBV30 AWSGPGGREQF
TRBJ1-5 TRBV10-1 ASGTGNQPQH
TRBJ1-1 TRBV4-1 ASSHAGQSYTEAF
TRBJ2-7 TRBV7-2 ASSFGQGSSYEQY
TRBJ2-3 TRBV9 ASSVGSGMDTQY
TRBJ2-2 TRBV7-3 ASRAGQSTGELF
TRBJ1-5 TRBV19 ASSIRGLVGISDQPQH
TRBJ1-3 TRBV6-5 ASSSQGNTIY
TRBJ1-1 TRBV7-9 SSSTKAALNTEAF
TRBJ2-7 TRBV2 ASSGPAGYSSYEQY
TRBJ2-1 TRBV7-8 ASSSRPSGLYNEQF
TRBJ2-7 TRBV19 ASSPAPGRDSSYEQY
TRBJ2-3 TRBV9 ASSVTGGLGTDTQY
TRBJ2-5 TRBV2 ASSEPYNQETQY
TRBJ2-7 TRBV5-1 ASRARAGTYEQY
TRBJ1-4 TRBV4-2 ASSQEPGQTLF
TRBJ1-3 TRBV5-1 ASSQGQGAGNTIY
. TRBV4-1 ASSQGGIYEQY
TRBJ2-3 TRBV11-1 ASSLWRGGDTQY
TRBJ1-1 TRBV19 ASSIAGGISEAF
TRBJ2-3 TRBV7-2 ATTAGRSTDTQY
TRBJ1-2 TRBV5-4 ASSFGHSNYGYT
TRBJ2-2 TRBV7-9 ASSVGTAAGELF
TRBJ1-2 TRBV19 ASKGAANYGYT
TRBJ1-1 TRBV18 ASSPGGTDTEAF
TRBJ2-7 TRBV7-9 SSSLVYGQGVYEQY
TRBJ1-3 TRBV10-2 ASSIPRGDGNTIY
TRBJ1-4 TRBV7-9 ASSFRDTVEKLF
TRBJ1-2 TRBV10-3 AISNRVDGYT
TRBJ1-5 TRBV4-3 ASSQDWDRVNQPQH
TRBJ1-1 TRBV2 ASGTGGPEAF
TRBJ1-5 TRBV5-4 ASSLGAEQPQH
TRBJ2-2 TRBV11-3 ASSPGGENTGELF
TRBJ2-7 TRBV27 ASSLVGSEQY
TRBJ1-2 TRBV4-2 ASSQGGTQSLYGYT
TRBJ1-2 TRBV4-3 ASSPAQGAGYGYT
TRBJ1-2 TRBV7-9 ASSIQSNYGYT
TRBJ2-3 TRBV29-1 SVGSPAGGPGTQY
TRBJ2-7 TRBV6-5 ASSEVQGYEQY
TRBJ2-2 TRBV6-5 ASKGRGRRGELF
TRBJ1-1 TRBV5-1 ASSWGTGGTEAF
TRBJ1-2 TRBV27 ASSLSDRDLYGYT
TRBJ2-7 TRBV6-6 ASSYGGGRYEQY
TRBJ2-5 TRBV6-1 ASSESSSGTQY